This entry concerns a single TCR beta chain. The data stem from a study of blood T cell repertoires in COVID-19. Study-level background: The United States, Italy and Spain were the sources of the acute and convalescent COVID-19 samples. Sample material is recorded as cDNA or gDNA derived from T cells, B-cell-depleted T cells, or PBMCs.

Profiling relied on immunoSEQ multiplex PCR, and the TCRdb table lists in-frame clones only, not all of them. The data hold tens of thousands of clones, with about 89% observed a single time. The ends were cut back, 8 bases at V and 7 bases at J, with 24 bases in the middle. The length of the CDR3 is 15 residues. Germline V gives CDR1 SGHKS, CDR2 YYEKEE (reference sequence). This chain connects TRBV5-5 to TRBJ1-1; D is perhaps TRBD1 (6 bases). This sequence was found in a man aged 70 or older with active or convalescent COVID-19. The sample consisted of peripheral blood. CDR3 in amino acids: CASVDVRGIENEAFF. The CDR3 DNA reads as TGTGCCAGTGTCGACGTGAGGGGGATAGAGAATGAAGCTTTCTTT.